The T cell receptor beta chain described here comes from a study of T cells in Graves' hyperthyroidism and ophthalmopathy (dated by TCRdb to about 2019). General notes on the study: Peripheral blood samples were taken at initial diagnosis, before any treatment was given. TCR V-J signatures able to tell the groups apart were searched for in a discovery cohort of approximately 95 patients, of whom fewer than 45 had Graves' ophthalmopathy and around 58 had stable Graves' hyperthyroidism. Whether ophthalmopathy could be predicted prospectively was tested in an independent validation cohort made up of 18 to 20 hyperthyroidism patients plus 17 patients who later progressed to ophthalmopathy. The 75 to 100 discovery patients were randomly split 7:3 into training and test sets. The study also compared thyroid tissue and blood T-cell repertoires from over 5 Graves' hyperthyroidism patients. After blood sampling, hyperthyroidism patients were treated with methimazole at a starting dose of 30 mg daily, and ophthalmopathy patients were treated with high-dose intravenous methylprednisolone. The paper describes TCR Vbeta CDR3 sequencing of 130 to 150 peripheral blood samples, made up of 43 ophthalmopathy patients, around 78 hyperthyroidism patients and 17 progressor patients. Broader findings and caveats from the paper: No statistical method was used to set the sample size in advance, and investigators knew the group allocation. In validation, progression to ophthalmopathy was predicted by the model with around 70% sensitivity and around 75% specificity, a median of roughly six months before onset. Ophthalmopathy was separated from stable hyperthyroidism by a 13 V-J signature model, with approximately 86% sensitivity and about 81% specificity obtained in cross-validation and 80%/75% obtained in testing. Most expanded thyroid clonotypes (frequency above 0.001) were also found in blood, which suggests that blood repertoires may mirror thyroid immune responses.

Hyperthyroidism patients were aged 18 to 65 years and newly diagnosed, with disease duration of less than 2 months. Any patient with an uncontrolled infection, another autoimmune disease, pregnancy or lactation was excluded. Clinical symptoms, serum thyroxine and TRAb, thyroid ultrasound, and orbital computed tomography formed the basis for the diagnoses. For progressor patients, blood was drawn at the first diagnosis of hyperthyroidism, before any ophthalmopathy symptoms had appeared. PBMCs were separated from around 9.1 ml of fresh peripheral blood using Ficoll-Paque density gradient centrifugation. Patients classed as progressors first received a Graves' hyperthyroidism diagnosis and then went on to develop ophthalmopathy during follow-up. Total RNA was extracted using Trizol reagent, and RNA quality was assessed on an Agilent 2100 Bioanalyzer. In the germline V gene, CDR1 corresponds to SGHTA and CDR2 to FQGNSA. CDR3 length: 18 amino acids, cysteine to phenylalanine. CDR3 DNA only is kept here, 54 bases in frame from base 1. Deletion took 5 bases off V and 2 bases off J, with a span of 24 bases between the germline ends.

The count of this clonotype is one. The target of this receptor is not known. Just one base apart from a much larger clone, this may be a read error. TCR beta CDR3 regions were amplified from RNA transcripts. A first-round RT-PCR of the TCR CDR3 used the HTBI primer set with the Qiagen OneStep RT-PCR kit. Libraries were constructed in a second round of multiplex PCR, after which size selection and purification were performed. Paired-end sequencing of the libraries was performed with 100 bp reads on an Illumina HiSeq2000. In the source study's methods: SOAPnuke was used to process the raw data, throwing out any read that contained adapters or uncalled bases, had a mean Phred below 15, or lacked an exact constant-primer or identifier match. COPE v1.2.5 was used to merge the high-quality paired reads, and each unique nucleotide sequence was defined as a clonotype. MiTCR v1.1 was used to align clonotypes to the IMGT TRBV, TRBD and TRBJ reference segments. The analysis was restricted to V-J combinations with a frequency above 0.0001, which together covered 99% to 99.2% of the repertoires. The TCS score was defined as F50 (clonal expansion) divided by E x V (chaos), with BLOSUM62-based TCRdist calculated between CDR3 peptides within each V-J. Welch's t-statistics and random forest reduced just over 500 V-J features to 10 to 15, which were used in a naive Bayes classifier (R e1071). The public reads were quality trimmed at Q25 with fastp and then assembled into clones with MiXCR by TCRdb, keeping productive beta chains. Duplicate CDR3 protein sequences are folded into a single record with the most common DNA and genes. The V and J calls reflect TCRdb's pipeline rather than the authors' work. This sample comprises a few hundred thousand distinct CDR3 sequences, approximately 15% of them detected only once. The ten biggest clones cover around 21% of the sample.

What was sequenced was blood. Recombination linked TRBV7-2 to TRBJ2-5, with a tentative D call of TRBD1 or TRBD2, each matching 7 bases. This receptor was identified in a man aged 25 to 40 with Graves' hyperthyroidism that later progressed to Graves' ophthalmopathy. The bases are TGTGCCAGCAGCCGCCGTCCTCAGGGGGGGCGGGGTCAAGAGACCCAGTACTTC. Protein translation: CASSRRPQGGRGQETQYF.